This entry lists 20 T cell receptor beta chains sequenced from one sample in a study of cytomegalovirus exposure and HLA in healthy donors. The primer mix had 60 Vbeta and 13 Jbeta primers. The repertoire was sequenced with immunoSEQ multiplex PCR; TCRdb's copy has only in-frame clones and lacks some. The repertoire consists of 35,000 to 45,000 clones, with over 60% occurring once and the leading ten covering around 7%. The sample was PBMCs. The receptors were gathered from a man aged 25 to 40 in good health and CMV-seronegative.

V and J are TRBV6-5 and TRBJ2-5; D may be TRBD2 (6 bases). The CDR3 is made up of 14 amino acids. V shed 5 bases and J shed 2 bases, with 12 bases lying between them. The germline V gene has CDR1 MNHEY and CDR2 SVGAGI. CDR3 DNA sequence: TGTGCCAGCAGTGACTTAGCGGAGCAAGAGACCCAGTACTTC. Encoded protein: CASSDLAEQETQYF.

The sample holds a few counts of this clone. The junction departs from germline at one end; a sequencing error may be responsible. The rearrangement joins TRBV13 to TRBJ2-7; tentative D call: TRBD2 (6 bases). CDR3 length equals 12 residues. The germline V gene encodes CDR1 PRHDT and CDR2 FYEKMQ (reference sequence). The CDR3 reads CASSFWGLEGIF. In nucleotides, the CDR3 is TGTGCCAGCAGCTTCTGGGGACTCGAGGGGATCTTC. Using reference TRBV13 and TRBJ2-7 for the parts outside the CDR3, the full variable domain is AAGVIQSPRHLIKEKRETATLKCYPIPRHDTVYWYQQGPGQDPQFLISFYEKMQSDKGSIPDRFSAQQFSDYHSELNMSSLELGDSALYFCASSFWGLEGIFGPGTRLTVT.

This chain joins TRBV28 and TRBJ1-5; 7 nucleotides line up with TRBD1. The V gene end was trimmed by 4 bases and the J gene end by 8 bases; junction bases not matched to a gene: 8. This CDR3 region has 14 residues. CDR1 and CDR2 from the germline V gene are MDHEN and SYDVKM. CDR3 nucleotides: TGTGCCAGCAGTTCATTAGGGGGCGTGAAGCCCCAGCATTTT. This codes for CASSSLGGVKPQHF.

The rearrangement uses TRBV28 and TRBJ1-2, with unresolved D. Per germline, CDR1 MDHEN and CDR2 SYDVKM. The V gene lost 1 base and the J gene lost 7 bases, with 13 bases spanning the gap. This CDR3 contains 14 residues. DNA for the CDR3: TGTGCCAGCAGTTTATTGGCGGGGTTGAGTGGCTACACCTTC. This codes for CASSLLAGLSGYTF.

This clone was seen once. The gene calls are TRBV6-6 and TRBJ2-7; TRBD2 matches 8 bases. Germline V gene lookup returns CDR1 MNHNY and CDR2 SVGAGI (reference sequence). The junction had 6 bases not matched to a gene; V was cut back by 6 bases and J by 2 bases. The CDR3 runs to 14 residues. CDR3 coding DNA: TGTGCCAGCAGCGCGGGAGGACCGACCTACGAGCAGTACTTC. It specifies CASSAGGPTYEQYF.

The V gene is TRBV28, the J gene TRBJ2-5, with D possibly matching TRBD2 (6 bases). Between the trimmed V and J ends, which lost 2 bases and 5 bases, there was a span of 9 bases. The germline V gene encodes CDR1 MDHEN and CDR2 SYDVKM. The CDR3 length is 13 residues. CDR3 in amino acids: CASSLAGRETQYF. CDR3 nucleotides: TGTGCCAGCAGTTTAGCAGGGAGGGAGACCCAGTACTTC.

This chain joins TRBV29-1 and TRBJ2-1, with 10 nucleotides matching TRBD2. After removal of 4 bases from V and 3 bases from J, the junction contained 6 bases not matched to a gene. CDR1 SQVTM and CDR2 ANQGSEA come from the germline V gene. The CDR3 extends over 15 amino acids. The CDR3 here is CSVVASGSHYNEQFF. As DNA, the CDR3 is TGCAGCGTTGTGGCTAGCGGGAGCCACTACAATGAGCAGTTCTTC.

The chain employs TRBV6-5 and TRBJ1-5; D is unresolved. The V end was cut by 4 bases, the J end by 2 bases, with 12 bases between. There are 15 residues in the CDR3. CDR1 is MNHEY and CDR2 is SVGAGI in the germline V gene. CDR3 loop: CASSSGRAGNQPQHF. The DNA of the CDR3 is TGTGCCAGCAGTTCTGGGAGGGCGGGCAATCAGCCCCAGCATTTT.

The rearrangement uses TRBV28 and TRBJ2-3; no clear D. Germline V gives CDR1 MDHEN, CDR2 SYDVKM. There are 12 residues in the CDR3. The germline V and J ends were trimmed by 7 bases and 1 base, with 6 bases remaining between them. DNA for the CDR3: TGTGCCAGCACCGCGGGCACAGATACGCAGTATTTT. This translates into CASTAGTDTQYF.

The chain is built from TRBV5-1 and TRBJ2-1, with no clear D. Germline V gene lookup returns CDR1 SGHRS and CDR2 YFSETQ. The CDR3 contains 13 residues. Trimming shortened V by 4 bases and J by 6 bases, and 11 bases separated the two germline ends. The CDR3 DNA is TGCGCCAGCAGCGAAATGCGGAGCAATGAGCAGTTCTTC. It specifies CASSEMRSNEQFF.

This clone was seen once. This chain links TRBV28 with TRBJ1-1; the D gene is possibly TRBD1 (5 bases). Trimming shortened V by 4 bases and J by 1 base, and 13 bases separated the two germline ends. This CDR3 has 15 amino acids. Germline CDR1 reads MDHEN; CDR2 reads SYDVKM. CDR3 protein: CASSSAGIRNTEAFF. The CDR3, as DNA: TGTGCCAGCAGTTCGGCAGGGATCAGGAACACTGAAGCTTTCTTT.

The chain carries TRBV11-2 and TRBJ1-2, with a possible D match to TRBD1 (5 bases). Trimming took off 5 bases at V and 4 bases at J, with 14 bases between the two ends. The CDR3 length is 14 residues. From germline, CDR1 is SGHAT and CDR2 FQNNGV. CDR3 protein: CASSVGTLAYGYTF. The CDR3, as DNA: TGTGCCAGCAGCGTCGGGACTTTAGCCTATGGCTACACCTTC.

The rearrangement uses TRBV5-6 and TRBJ2-1; a possible D gene is TRBD1 (6 bases). V lost 4 bases, J lost 0 bases, and 11 bases lay in between. The germline V gene has CDR1 SGHDT and CDR2 YYEEEE. The CDR3 runs 15 residues. The CDR3 sequence is CASSRTVSSYNEQFF. The CDR3 bases are TGTGCCAGCAGCCGGACAGTTAGCTCCTACAATGAGCAGTTCTTC. Using reference TRBV5-6 and TRBJ2-1 for the parts outside the CDR3, the full variable domain is DAGVTQSPTHLIKTRGQQVTLRCSPKSGHDTVSWYQQALGQGPQFIFQYYEEEERQRGNFPDRFSGHQFPNYSSELNVNALLLGDSALYLCASSRTVSSYNEQFFGPGTRLTVL.

This chain uses TRBV7-9 with TRBJ2-7; maybe TRBD1 (6 bases). CDR1 is SEHNR and CDR2 is FQNEAQ in the germline V gene (reference sequence). V shed 5 bases and J shed 2 bases, with 10 bases lying between them. The CDR3 loop spans 13 amino acids. CDR3 nucleotide sequence: TGTGCCAGCAGCCCAGGGGCCCCCTACGAGCAGTACTTC. It encodes CASSPGAPYEQYF.

The J gene is TRBJ2-1, the V gene TRBV5-1; 8 nucleotides match TRBD2. CDR3 length: 14 residues. Unmatched junction bases numbered 5, after V lost 2 bases and J lost 7 bases. Per the germline V gene, CDR1 is SGHRS and CDR2 is YFSETQ. CDR3 protein: CASSFSGVGNEQFF. In DNA, the CDR3 is TGCGCCAGCAGCTTTAGCGGGGTTGGGAATGAGCAGTTCTTC.

V and J are TRBV5-1 and TRBJ1-1; 8 bases agree with TRBD1. Germline values: CDR1 SGHRS, CDR2 YFSETQ. V lost 9 bases to trimming and J lost 2 bases; unmatched junction nucleotides: 12. The CDR3 spans 15 residues. CDR3 region: CATTRQGAPNTEAFF. The CDR3 DNA reads TGCGCCACTACGAGGCAGGGGGCTCCTAACACTGAAGCTTTCTTT.

In its sample, this clone was seen once. The J gene is TRBJ2-7, the V gene TRBV5-1, with a possible D match to TRBD1 (6 bases). Germline CDR1 and CDR2: SGHRS and YFSETQ. The CDR3 is 14 amino acids. Trimming shortened V by 2 bases and J by 2 bases, and 11 bases separated the two germline ends. CDR3 nucleotide sequence: TGCGCCAGCAGCTTAAACAGGGCCGCCTACGAGCAGTACTTC. It encodes CASSLNRAAYEQYF.

The V and J genes are TRBV27 and TRBJ1-1; tentatively, D is TRBD1 (6 bases). The CDR3 totals 13 residues. Germline loops: CDR1 MNHEY, CDR2 SMNVEV (reference sequence). V was trimmed by 10 bases and J by 0 bases, leaving 12 bases between them. CDR3 protein: CATRQAMNTEAFF. As DNA, the CDR3 is TGTGCCACCCGACAGGCCATGAACACTGAAGCTTTCTTT.

This chain uses TRBV15 with TRBJ1-4; D not certain. This CDR3 has 14 amino acids. Trimming left V 3 bases short and J 8 bases short, with 13 bases between. Germline CDR1 reads LNHNV; CDR2 reads YYDKDF (reference sequence). CDR3 bases: TGTGCCACCAGCAGTTACCCGGGTCTCGAAAAACTGTTTTTT. Protein product: CATSSYPGLEKLFF.

This clone is categorized as medium-sized. The chain combines TRBV9 with TRBJ2-2, with TRBD1 matching 8 bases. CDR1 SGDLS and CDR2 YYNGEE come from the germline V gene. After removal of 4 bases from V and 4 bases from J, the junction contained 6 bases not matched to a gene. The CDR3 runs to 15 residues. The CDR3: CASSIQQGGTGELFF. For the CDR3, the DNA is TGTGCCAGCAGCATACAACAGGGGGGCACCGGGGAGCTGTTTTTT.